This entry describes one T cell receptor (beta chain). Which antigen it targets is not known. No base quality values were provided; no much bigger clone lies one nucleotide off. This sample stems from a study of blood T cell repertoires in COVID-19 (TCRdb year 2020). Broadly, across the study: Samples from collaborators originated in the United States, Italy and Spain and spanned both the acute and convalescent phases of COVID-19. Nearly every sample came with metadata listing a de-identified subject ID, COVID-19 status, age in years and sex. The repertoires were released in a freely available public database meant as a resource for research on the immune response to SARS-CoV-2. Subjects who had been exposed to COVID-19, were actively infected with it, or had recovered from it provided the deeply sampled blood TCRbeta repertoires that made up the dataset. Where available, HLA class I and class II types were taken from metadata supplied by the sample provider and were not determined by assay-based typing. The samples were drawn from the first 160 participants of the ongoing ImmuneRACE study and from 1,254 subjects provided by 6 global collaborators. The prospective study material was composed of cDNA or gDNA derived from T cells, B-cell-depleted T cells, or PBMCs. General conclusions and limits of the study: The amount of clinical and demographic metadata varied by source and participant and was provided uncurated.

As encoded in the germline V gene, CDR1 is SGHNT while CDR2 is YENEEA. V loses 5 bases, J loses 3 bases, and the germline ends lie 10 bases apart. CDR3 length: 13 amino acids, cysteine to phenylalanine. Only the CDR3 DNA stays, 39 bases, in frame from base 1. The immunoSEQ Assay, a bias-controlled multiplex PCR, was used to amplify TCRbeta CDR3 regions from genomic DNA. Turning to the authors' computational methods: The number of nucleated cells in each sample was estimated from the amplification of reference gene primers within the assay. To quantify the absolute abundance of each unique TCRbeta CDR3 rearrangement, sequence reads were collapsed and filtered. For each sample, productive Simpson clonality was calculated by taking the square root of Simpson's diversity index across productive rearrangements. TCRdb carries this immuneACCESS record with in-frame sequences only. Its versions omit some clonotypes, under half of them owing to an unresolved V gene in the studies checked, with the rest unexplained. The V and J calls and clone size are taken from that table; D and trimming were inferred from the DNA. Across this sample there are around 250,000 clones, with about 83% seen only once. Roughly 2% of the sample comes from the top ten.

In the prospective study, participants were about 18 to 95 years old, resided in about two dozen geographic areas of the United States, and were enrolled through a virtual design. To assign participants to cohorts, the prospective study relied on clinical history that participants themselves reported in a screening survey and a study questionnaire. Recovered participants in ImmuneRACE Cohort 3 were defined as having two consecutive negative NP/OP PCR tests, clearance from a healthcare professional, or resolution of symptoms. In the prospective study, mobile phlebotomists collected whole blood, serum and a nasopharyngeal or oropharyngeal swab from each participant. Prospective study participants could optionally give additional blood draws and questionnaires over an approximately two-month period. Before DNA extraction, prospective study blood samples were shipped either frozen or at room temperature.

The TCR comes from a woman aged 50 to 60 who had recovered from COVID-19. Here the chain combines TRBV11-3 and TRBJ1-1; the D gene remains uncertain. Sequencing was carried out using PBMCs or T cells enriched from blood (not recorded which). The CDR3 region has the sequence CASSQSQDTEAFF. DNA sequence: TGTGCCAGCAGCCAAAGCCAGGACACTGAAGCTTTCTTT.